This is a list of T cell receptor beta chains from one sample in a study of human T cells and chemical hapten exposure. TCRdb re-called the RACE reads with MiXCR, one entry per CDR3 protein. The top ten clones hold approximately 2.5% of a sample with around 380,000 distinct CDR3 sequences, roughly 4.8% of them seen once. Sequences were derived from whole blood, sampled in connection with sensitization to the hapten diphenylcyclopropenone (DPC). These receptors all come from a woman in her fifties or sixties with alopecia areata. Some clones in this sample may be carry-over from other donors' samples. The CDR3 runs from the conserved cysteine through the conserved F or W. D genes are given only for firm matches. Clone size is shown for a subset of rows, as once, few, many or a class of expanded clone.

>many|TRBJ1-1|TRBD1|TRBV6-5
TGTGCCAGCAGCTTCACAGGGGACACTGAAGCTTTCTTT
CASSFTGDTEAFF
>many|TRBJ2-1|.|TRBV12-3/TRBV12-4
TGTGCCAGCAGTTCCTGGACTGCATACAATGAGCAGTTCTTC
CASSSWTAYNEQFF
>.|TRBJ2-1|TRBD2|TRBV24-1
TGTGCCACCAGTGATGGGGTAGCGGGGTCCTACAATGAGCAGTTCTTC
CATSDGVAGSYNEQFF
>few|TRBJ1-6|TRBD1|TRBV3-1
TGTGCCAGCAGCCCACAGGGGTTGGGGGATAATTCACCCCTCCACTTT
CASSPQGLGDNSPLHF
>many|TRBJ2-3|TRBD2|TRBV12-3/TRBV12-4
TGTGCCAGCAGTCCTAGCGGGAGGGCTATTACGCAGTATTTT
CASSPSGRAITQYF
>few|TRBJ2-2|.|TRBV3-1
TGTGCCAGCAGCCAGGACGGAGTTCCCGGGGAGCTGTTTTTT
CASSQDGVPGELFF
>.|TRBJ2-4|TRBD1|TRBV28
TGTGCCAGCAGTTTATGGTCTCAGGGGGCGACCAAAAACATTCAGTACTTC
CASSLWSQGATKNIQYF
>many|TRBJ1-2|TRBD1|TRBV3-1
TGTGCCAGCAGCCCACAGGGGCCTACTGGCTACACCTTC
CASSPQGPTGYTF
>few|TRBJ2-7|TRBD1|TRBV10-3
TGTGCCATCAGTGCTTGGACAGGGCCCTACGAGCAGTACTTC
CAISAWTGPYEQYF
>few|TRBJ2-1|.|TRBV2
TGTGCCAGCAGTCTCGGCGGGTTGGTGAACAATGAGCAGTTCTTC
CASSLGGLVNNEQFF
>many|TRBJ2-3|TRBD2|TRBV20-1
TGCAGTGCTTCCCCTTTAAGCGGGAGAGGCACAGATACGCAGTATTTT
CSASPLSGRGTDTQYF
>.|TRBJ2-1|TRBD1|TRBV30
TGTGCCTACTTGACAGGGCCCTCTAGGAATGAGCAGTTCTTC
CAYLTGPSRNEQFF
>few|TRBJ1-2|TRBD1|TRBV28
TGTGCCAGCAGTTTGGGGTCGGGACAGGGCGACTATGGCTACACCTTC
CASSLGSGQGDYGYTF
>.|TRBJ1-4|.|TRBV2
TGTGCCAGCAAACGTCAGGCTGCAACTAATGAAAAACTGTTTTTT
CASKRQAATNEKLFF
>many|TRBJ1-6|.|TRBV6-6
TGTGCCAGCCACAGGTCGTATCTCCTCCACTTT
CASHRSYLLHF
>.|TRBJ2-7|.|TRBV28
TGTGCCAGCAAACTCAGCGGGACATCCTACGAGCAGTACTTC
CASKLSGTSYEQYF
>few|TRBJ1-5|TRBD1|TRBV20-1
TGCAGTGCTCTGGGGACAGGGAGGAGTGTCAGTCAGCCCCAGCATTTT
CSALGTGRSVSQPQHF
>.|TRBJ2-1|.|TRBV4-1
TGCGCCAGCAGCCAAGGCAGGGGTGATGAGCAGTTCTTC
CASSQGRGDEQFF
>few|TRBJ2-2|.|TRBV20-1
TGCAGTGCTCGACGACTGGGCACCGGGGAGCTGTTTTTT
CSARRLGTGELFF
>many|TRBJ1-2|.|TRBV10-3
TGTGCCATCAGTGCCGCGGGGGAGGACGAAATGAATGGCTACACCTTC
CAISAAGEDEMNGYTF
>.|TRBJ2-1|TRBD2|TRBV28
TGTGCCAGTACAACTAGCGGGCCTTACAATGAGCAGTTCTTC
CASTTSGPYNEQFF
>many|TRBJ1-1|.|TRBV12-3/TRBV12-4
TGTGCCAGCAGTCCCACCAGGGTCGCTGAAGCTTTCTTT
CASSPTRVAEAFF
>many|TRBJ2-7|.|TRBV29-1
TGCAGCGGAAGGACGGTTACCTACGAGCAGTACTTC
CSGRTVTYEQYF
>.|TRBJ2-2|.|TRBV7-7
TGTGCCAGCAGCTTAACCCCAATCACCGGGGAGCTGTTTTTT
CASSLTPITGELFF
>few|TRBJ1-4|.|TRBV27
TGTGCCAGCAGTTCCTACCGGGACACCGAAAAACTGTTTTTT
CASSSYRDTEKLFF
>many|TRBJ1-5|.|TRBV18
TGTGCCAGCTCAGTACAGGAGAATCAGCCCCAGCATTTT
CASSVQENQPQHF
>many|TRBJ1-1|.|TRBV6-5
TGTGCCAGTTTGAGTTGGAACACTGAAGCTTTCTTT
CASLSWNTEAFF
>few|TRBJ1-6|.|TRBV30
TGTGCCTGGAGTGTAGGATCACCCCTCCACTTT
CAWSVGSPLHF
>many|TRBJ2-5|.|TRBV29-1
TGCAGCGTTGCTTTTTTACGCGAGACCCAGTACTTC
CSVAFLRETQYF
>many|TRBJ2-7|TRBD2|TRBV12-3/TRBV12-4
TGTGCCAGCATCATGGTAGCGGGAGGGCCCCACGAGCAGTACTTC
CASIMVAGGPHEQYF
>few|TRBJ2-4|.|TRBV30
TGTGCCTGGAGTGTAGACTCGGAGGCCAAAAACATTCAGTACTTC
CAWSVDSEAKNIQYF
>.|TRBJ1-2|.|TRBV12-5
TGTGCTAGTGCCACAGCCGGGACACTGGACTACACCTTC
CASATAGTLDYTF
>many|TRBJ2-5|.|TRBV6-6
TGTGCCAGCAGGCAGCTAGGTAGTGTTGTTTTGGGCGAGACCCAGTACTTC
CASRQLGSVVLGETQYF
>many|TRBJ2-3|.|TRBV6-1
TGTGCCAGCAGGCGGGGCCCACAGACAGATACGCAGTATTTT
CASRRGPQTDTQYF
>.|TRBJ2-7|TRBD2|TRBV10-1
TGCGCCAGCAGTACAAATAGCGGGAGATGCGAGCAGTACTTC
CASSTNSGRCEQYF
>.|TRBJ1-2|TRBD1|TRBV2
TGTGCCAGCAGTGAACACCCCCCGGGACAGGGGGCAGGAGGCTACACCTTC
CASSEHPPGQGAGGYTF
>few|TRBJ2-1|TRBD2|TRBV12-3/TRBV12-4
TGTGCCAGCTCATTCCCGGGGGGGAGAGCGGGCCAGGGCTACAATGAGCAGTTCTTC
CASSFPGGRAGQGYNEQFF
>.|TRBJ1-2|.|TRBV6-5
TGTGCCAGCAGTTCTGGGGGAGGAAATGGCTACACCTTC
CASSSGGGNGYTF
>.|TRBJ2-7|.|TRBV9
TGTGCCAGCAGCCCCGGGGGACAGCTCGCCGAGCAGTACTTC
CASSPGGQLAEQYF
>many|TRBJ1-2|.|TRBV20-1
TGCAGTGCTAGAGAGTCAGGTTATGGCTACACCTTC
CSARESGYGYTF
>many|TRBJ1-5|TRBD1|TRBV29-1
TGCAGCGTTGCCCAGGGGGTTAGCAATCAGCCCCAGCATTTT
CSVAQGVSNQPQHF
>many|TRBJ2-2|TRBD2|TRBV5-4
TGTGCCAGCAGAGCCCGGACTAGCGGGCCCGGGGAGCTGTTTTTT
CASRARTSGPGELFF
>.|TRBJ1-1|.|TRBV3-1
TGTGCCAGCAGCCAGACACCTTCTGCCGTGAACACTGAAGCTTTCTTT
CASSQTPSAVNTEAFF